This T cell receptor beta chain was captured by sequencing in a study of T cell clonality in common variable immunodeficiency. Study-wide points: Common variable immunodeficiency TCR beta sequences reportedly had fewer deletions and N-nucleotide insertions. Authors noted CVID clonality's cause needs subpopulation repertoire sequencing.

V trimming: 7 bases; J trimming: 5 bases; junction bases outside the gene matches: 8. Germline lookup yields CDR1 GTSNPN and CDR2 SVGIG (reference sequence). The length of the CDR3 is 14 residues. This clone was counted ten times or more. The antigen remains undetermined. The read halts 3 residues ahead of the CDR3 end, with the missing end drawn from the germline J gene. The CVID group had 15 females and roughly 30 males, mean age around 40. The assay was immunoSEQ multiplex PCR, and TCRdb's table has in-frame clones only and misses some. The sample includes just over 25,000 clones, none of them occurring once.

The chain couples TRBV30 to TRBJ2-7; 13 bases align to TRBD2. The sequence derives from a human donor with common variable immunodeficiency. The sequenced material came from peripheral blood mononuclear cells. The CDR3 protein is CASRTSGGLDEQYF. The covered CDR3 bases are TGTGCCTCACGGACTAGCGGGGGTCTCGACGAG.